These T cell receptor beta chains were read from a single sample in a study of shared clonotypes between healthy human individuals. Profiled with immunoSEQ multiplex PCR; TCRdb holds only in-frame clones, not every one. The sample has roughly 1,500,000 clones; roughly 98.5% are singletons. Material for sequencing was naive CD4+ T cells sorted from blood. The receptors stem from a young man in good health. The CDR3 runs from the conserved cysteine through the conserved F or W. A D gene is named only where the DNA matches it firmly. Part of the rows lack a size; the others show once, few, many or a class for expanded clones.

.	TRBJ2-5	.	TRBV9	TGTGCCAGCAGCCTCCGTGGGTCAGAGACCCAGTACTTC	CASSLRGSETQYF
.	TRBJ2-3	.	TRBV5-1	TGCGCCAGCACTAAGGACCCGACAGATACGCAGTATTTT	CASTKDPTDTQYF
.	TRBJ2-1	TRBD2	TRBV6-1	TGTGCCAGCAGTGAGAGAGCGGGAGTGGGGGATGAGCAGTTCTTC	CASSERAGVGDEQFF
.	TRBJ2-5	.	TRBV5-4	TGTGCCAGCAGCGCGGAAGCCAGGACTCCTACGAGGGAGACCCAGTACTTC	CASSAEARTPTRETQYF
.	TRBJ1-5	.	TRBV5-1	TGCGCCAGCAGCTTGCGGGGAGGCGGCAATCAGCCCCAGCATTTT	CASSLRGGGNQPQHF
.	TRBJ2-7	TRBD1	TRBV18	TGTGCCAGCTCACCGGTGATAGGGCAGGGGGCCTCCTACGAGCAGTACTTC	CASSPVIGQGASYEQYF
.	TRBJ2-7	TRBD1	TRBV2	TGTGCCAGCAGAAGACCGGACAGGGAATGGTACGAGCAGTACTTC	CASRRPDREWYEQYF
.	TRBJ2-7	.	TRBV27	TGTGCCAGCAGTGACTACAGGAGCTGGGCCCACGAGCAGTACTTC	CASSDYRSWAHEQYF
.	TRBJ2-5	TRBD1	TRBV19	TGTGCCAGTAGTTGGGCTCAGGGGGAGGAGACCCAGTACTTC	CASSWAQGEETQYF
.	TRBJ2-5	.	TRBV5-4	TGTGCCAGCAGCTTGTCCCTGGGACCGAGCCAAGAGACCCAGTACTTC	CASSLSLGPSQETQYF
.	TRBJ1-1	.	TRBV15	TGTGCCACCAGCATCAAATCGGGGGACACTGAAGCTTTCTTT	CATSIKSGDTEAFF
.	TRBJ1-3	.	TRBV13	TGTGCCAGCAGCTTAGGAGGGGGTCGCTCTGGAAACACCATATATTTT	CASSLGGGRSGNTIYF
.	TRBJ2-2	.	TRBV13	TGTGCCAGCAGCTGGAACACCGGGGAGCTGTTTTTT	CASSWNTGELFF
.	TRBJ2-1	TRBD2	TRBV6-5	TGTGCCAGCAGTTCAACTAGCGGGAGTCACAATGAGCAGTTCTTC	CASSSTSGSHNEQFF
.	TRBJ2-1	.	TRBV14	TGTGCCAGCAGCCAAGTCGAATGGGTTACGGGGAAGGGTGCAAAAAATGAGCAGTTCTTC	CASSQVEWVTGKGAKNEQFF
.	TRBJ1-4	.	TRBV7-9	TGTGCCATATCAGTAGATGGACGGGAAAAACTGTTTTTT	CAISVDGREKLFF
.	TRBJ2-3	.	TRBV15	TGTGCCACCAGCAGAACAGGGTCACGCACAGATACGCAGTATTTT	CATSRTGSRTDTQYF
.	TRBJ2-1	.	TRBV5-1	TGCGCCAGCAGCTTGGTCGCGGTTACGATCTACAATGAGCAGTTCTTC	CASSLVAVTIYNEQFF
.	TRBJ1-5	.	TRBV28	TGTGCCAGCAGTTCATGGACGGGAGCCCCGAGCAATCAGCCCCAGCATTTT	CASSSWTGAPSNQPQHF
.	TRBJ1-4	.	TRBV2	TGTGCCAGCAGCAGGACAGCCGAAAAACTGTTTTTT	CASSRTAEKLFF
.	TRBJ2-3	TRBD2	TRBV5-1	TGCGCCAGCAGCTCAGGACTAGCGGGCCAGACTAGTTACACAGATACGCAGTATTTT	CASSSGLAGQTSYTDTQYF
.	TRBJ2-1	TRBD1	TRBV9	TGTGCCAGCAGCGTGAGGACAGGGAAGCCCGGATCCTACAATGAGCAGTTCTTC	CASSVRTGKPGSYNEQFF
.	TRBJ2-7	.	TRBV28	TGTGCCAGCCGCTCCGGGACACTTTACTACGAGCAGTACTTC	CASRSGTLYYEQYF
once	TRBJ2-1	.	TRBV27	TGTGCCAGCAGTTGGTGGGCTTGGGATGGCTCCTACAATGAGCAGTTCTTC	CASSWWAWDGSYNEQFF
.	TRBJ2-3	TRBD1	TRBV19	TGTGCCAGTACCAGGGACAGGGGAACAGATACGCAGTATTTT	CASTRDRGTDTQYF
.	TRBJ2-5	TRBD2	TRBV11-2	TGTGCCAGCAGCTTGGGCTTATCTAGCGGAACAGAAGAGACCCAGTACTTC	CASSLGLSSGTEETQYF
.	TRBJ2-1	.	TRBV5-4	TGTGCCAGCAGCCGGGGGATTACCCGAGACAATGAGCAGTTCTTC	CASSRGITRDNEQFF
.	TRBJ2-7	.	TRBV5-4	TGTGCCAGCAGCCCCAGCGGGCCTACCGGCTACGAGCAGTACTTC	CASSPSGPTGYEQYF
.	TRBJ2-2	.	TRBV6-5	TGTGCCAGCAGTTACCCCACCGGGGAGCTGTTTTTT	CASSYPTGELFF
.	TRBJ1-5	.	TRBV18	TGTGCCAGCTCACCCTATCCCCAAGATCAGCCCCAGCATTTT	CASSPYPQDQPQHF
.	TRBJ2-3	TRBD2	TRBV30	TGTGCCTGGAGCCGACTAGCGGGTGGGGATACGCAGTATTTT	CAWSRLAGGDTQYF
.	TRBJ1-1	.	TRBV9	TGTGCCAGCAGCGTAGGAGGTCCGAACACTGAAGCTTTCTTT	CASSVGGPNTEAFF
.	TRBJ1-5	.	TRBV28	TGTGCCAGCAGTTTATATGTACGTTCCAATCAGCCCCAGCATTTT	CASSLYVRSNQPQHF
.	TRBJ1-1	.	TRBV27	TGTGCCAGCAGTATGCCTGGGCGGGGAATGAACACTGAAGCTTTCTTT	CASSMPGRGMNTEAFF
.	TRBJ2-2	.	TRBV4-2	TGTGCCAGCAGCCAAGAAGGACGGCGGACCGGGGAGCTGTTTTTT	CASSQEGRRTGELFF
.	TRBJ2-5	.	TRBV5-6	TGTGCCAGCAGCCTGAATCAAGAGACCCAGTACTTC	CASSLNQETQYF
.	TRBJ1-5	TRBD1	TRBV18	TGTGCCAGCTCACCCGAGGGACAGGGAGTTGGTCAGCCCCAGCATTTT	CASSPEGQGVGQPQHF
.	TRBJ2-3	.	TRBV18	TGTGCCAGCTCACCGGGGACGCCGAACACAGATACGCAGTATTTT	CASSPGTPNTDTQYF
once	TRBJ2-5	TRBD2	TRBV5-1	TGCGCCAGCAGCGTAGCGGGAGGGCCTTTGGAGACCCAGTACTTC	CASSVAGGPLETQYF
.	TRBJ2-1	TRBD1	TRBV9	TGTGCCAGCAGCCCTGGACAGGGGCCCCACAATGAGCAGTTCTTC	CASSPGQGPHNEQFF
.	TRBJ2-3	TRBD2	TRBV29-1	TGCAGCGTTGCTGGGACTAGCCCGGCGGCAGATACGCAGTATTTT	CSVAGTSPAADTQYF
once	TRBJ2-7	.	TRBV27	TGTGCCAGCAGTTTATCGGAGGGGACCGAGCAGTACTTC	CASSLSEGTEQYF
.	TRBJ2-5	.	TRBV4-1	TGCGCCAGCAGCCAAGATAGGTCAGAGACCCAGTACTTC	CASSQDRSETQYF
.	TRBJ1-1	.	TRBV5-1	TGCGCCAGCAGCTTGCCCGGCTCGTCGGGGGGCACTGAAGCTTTCTTT	CASSLPGSSGGTEAFF
.	TRBJ2-7	.	TRBV28	TGTGCCAGCAGTCCCGTAGTATGGCTAGCTTCATACGAGCAGTACTTC	CASSPVVWLASYEQYF
.	TRBJ1-4	.	TRBV15	TGTGCCACCAGCAGGAGGACAGTCGAAAAACTGTTTTTT	CATSRRTVEKLFF